This TCR beta chain comes out of a study of shared clonotypes between healthy human individuals. TCRdb's copy holds only in-frame clones and misses some; the assay was immunoSEQ multiplex PCR. The sample has millions of clones; 85% to 95% are singletons. A remark on this clone: Its antigen is undetermined.

Notes on the study in general: Non-shared clonotypes had lower generation probabilities than those shared by all four donors.

The CDR3 is 13 residues long. With V trimmed by 4 bases and J by 7 bases, 3 bases remained unmatched. Germline V gives CDR1 SGHTA, CDR2 FQGNSA. Specimen: naive CD4+ T cells sorted from blood. Subset noted: CD45RA+ positively selected. The chain couples TRBV7-2 to TRBJ2-7; TRBD2 matches 11 bases. This sequence was found in a young man in good health. In nucleotides, the CDR3 is TGTGCCAGCAGCTCTAGCGGGGGGTTTGAGCAGTACTTC. As protein: CASSSSGGFEQYF.